Below, 8 T cell receptor beta chains from the same sample are listed, as sequenced in a study of T cells in Graves' hyperthyroidism and ophthalmopathy (dated by TCRdb to about 2019). Receptors were amplified or captured by multiplex PCR. The sequencer listed for this sample is Illumina HiSeq 2000. The TCR beta CDR3 regions were amplified from RNA transcripts. The TCR CDR3 was subjected to a first round of RT-PCR using the HTBI primer set and the Qiagen OneStep RT-PCR kit. Using fastp at Q25 and MiXCR, TCRdb reprocessed the public reads and kept productive beta chains. When rows share a CDR3 protein, they turn into one entry using the most common DNA and genes. Within this sample are more than 250,000 distinct CDR3 sequences, with nearly 15% of them counted one time only. 30% of the sample rests with the top ten. Specimen: blood. Receptors originate from a woman aged 45 to 65 with Graves' hyperthyroidism that later progressed to Graves' ophthalmopathy.

The sample holds many counts of this clonotype. The V and J genes are TRBV28 and TRBJ1-5; the D is unclear. This CDR3 comprises 17 residues. Germline V gene lookup returns CDR1 MDHEN and CDR2 SYDVKM. V lost 3 bases to trimming and J lost 9 bases, with 24 bases between them. DNA of the CDR3: TGTGCCAGCAGTTTGGGCTTGTCGGATAGGCCGTTGTTGCCCCAGCATTTT. Its translation is CASSLGLSDRPLLPQHF.

This clonotype was detected many times. The CDR3 is CASSESDSQETQYF. The CDR3 region has the DNA TGCGCCAGCAGTGAGTCGGACAGTCAAGAGACCCAGTACTTC. The chain carries TRBV10-1 and TRBJ2-5, with TRBD1 as a possible D gene (6 bases). CDR1 is WNHNN and CDR2 is SYGVQD in the germline V gene (reference sequence). CDR3 length equals 14 residues. Trimming removed 0 bases from V and 2 bases from J, with 7 bases in between.

The sample holds many counts of this clonotype. The CDR3 coding sequence is TGCGCCAGCAGTCCCGGTGGGGGAGGGCCGGTGTTGCAGTTCTTC. It is translated as CASSPGGGGPVLQFF. J is TRBJ2-1 and V is TRBV5-1; 7 nucleotides match TRBD2. V lost 5 bases, J lost 12 bases, and 17 bases stayed unmatched. CDR1 and CDR2 from the germline V gene are SGHRS and YFSETQ. This CDR3 is 15 amino acids long.

This clonotype has more than one count but fewer than ten. This rearrangement joins TRBV19 to TRBJ2-7; D may be TRBD2 (6 bases). This CDR3 has 14 residues. The germline V gene encodes CDR1 LNHDA and CDR2 SQIVND (reference sequence). V lost 0 bases, J lost 6 bases, and 12 bases lay in between. The CDR3 here is CASSIDHGGSEQYF. The CDR3 DNA sequence: TGTGCCAGTAGTATAGATCATGGAGGGTCCGAGCAGTACTTC.

This clonotype occurred many times. The V gene is TRBV7-3, the J gene TRBJ2-5, with 7 positions matching TRBD2. CDR1 and CDR2 (germline): SGHTA, FQGTGA. J gave up 4 bases and V 4 bases, and 6 bases lay outside the gene matches. The CDR3 extends over 14 amino acids. CDR3 sequence (DNA): TGTGCCAGCAGCTCCGGGAGCGGGGCAGAGACCCAGTACTTC. It specifies CASSSGSGAETQYF.

This clonotype was seen repeatedly, ten times or more. This chain joins TRBV25-1 and TRBJ2-1, with a weak D call TRBD2 (6 bases). The CDR3 spans 15 residues. Germline values: CDR1 MGHDK, CDR2 SYGVNS. Deletions cut 2 bases from V and 3 bases from J, with 11 bases between. CDR3 protein: CASSETGLVYNEQFF. CDR3 bases: TGTGCCAGCAGTGAAACGGGACTCGTCTACAATGAGCAGTTCTTC.

The chain couples TRBV4-1 to TRBJ2-7; 12 bases agree with TRBD2. The CDR3 is 16 amino acids. V lost 0 bases and J lost 4; bases outside the gene matches: 4. Germline values: CDR1 MGHRA, CDR2 YSYEKL. The CDR3 loop is CASSQDSGLAGYEQYF. CDR3 sequence (DNA): TGCGCCAGCAGCCAAGACAGTGGACTAGCGGGGTACGAGCAGTACTTC.

This clonotype has at least ten counts. The rearrangement uses TRBV5-1 and TRBJ2-6; the D gene is possibly TRBD1 (6 bases). The germline V and J ends were trimmed by 4 bases and 3 bases, with 11 bases remaining between them. This CDR3 contains 15 residues. Germline V gene lookup returns CDR1 SGHRS and CDR2 YFSETQ. CDR3 residues: CASSTGQHGANVLTF. The DNA of the CDR3 is TGCGCCAGCAGCACAGGACAGCATGGGGCCAACGTCCTGACTTTC.